This passage covers 3 T cell receptor beta chains from one sample sequenced in a study of beta chain features in type 1 diabetes. The sequenced template was cDNA made from the entire isolated RNA. Measured with immunoSEQ multiplex PCR; TCRdb has only the in-frame clones, and not every one. In the table there are roughly 350,000 clones, over 8.5% of which are singletons. General study results and limits: The study found moderately but significantly shorter TCRB CDR3s in all four CD4+ subsets of Type 1 diabetes patients.

For these receptors, no antigen is known. The sample was central memory CD4+ T cells from blood. These receptors were obtained from a man aged 30 to 45 with type 1 diabetes.

The chain uses TRBV6-5 and TRBJ2-3, with TRBD2 as a possible D gene (6 bases). Germline-derived CDR1 and CDR2 are MNHEY and SVGAGI. The CDR3 has 14 residues. The V and J ends lost 6 bases and 3 bases respectively, with 13 bases between them. The CDR3 nucleotides read TGTGCCAGCAGACCGGGACTGGGAACAGATACGCAGTATTTT. Amino acid sequence: CASRPGLGTDTQYF.

This clone was observed a few times. The chain couples TRBV7-2 to TRBJ2-2, with 7 positions matching TRBD2. V trimming: 6 bases; J trimming: 4 bases; junction bases outside the gene matches: 11. This CDR3 has 16 residues. Germline V gene data show CDR1 as SGHTA and CDR2 as FQGNSA. In DNA, the CDR3 is TGTGCCAGCAGTTTGGGTGGGACTACCATCACCGGGGAGCTGTTTTTT. The encoded protein is CASSLGGTTITGELFF.

There are a few counts of this clone. The rearrangement uses TRBV19 and TRBJ2-7; D is possibly TRBD1 (5 bases). CDR1 and CDR2 from the germline V gene are LNHDA and SQIVND (reference sequence). The CDR3 totals 13 residues. V gave up 4 bases and J gave up 5 bases, with 12 bases separating them. The CDR3, as DNA: TGTGCCAGTAGTAACCAGGGTCGGGACGAGCAGTACTTC. It yields the protein CASSNQGRDEQYF.